This TCR beta chain was captured in a study of blood T cell repertoires in COVID-19. Study as a whole: The study drew acute and convalescent COVID-19 samples from the United States, Italy and Spain. T cells, B-cell-depleted T cells, or PBMCs provided the cDNA or gDNA that served as material.

In this sample, this clone turned up once. Original methodology: Amplified reference gene primers provided the basis for estimating nucleated cell counts. The assay was immunoSEQ multiplex PCR, and TCRdb's table has in-frame clones only and misses some. V, J and clone size reflect that table, while D and trimming were determined from the DNA. The table includes a few hundred thousand clones, over 75% detected once. Trimming took off 5 bases at V and 0 bases at J, with 16 bases between the two ends. CDR1 and CDR2 from the germline V gene are SGHVS and FNYEAQ. The CDR3 covers 16 residues. Sequencing was performed on peripheral blood. The receptor was isolated from a man in his fifties or sixties with acute or convalescent COVID-19. The chain has TRBV7-6 and TRBJ1-1, with D unclear. For the CDR3, the DNA is TGTGCCAGCAGCCAGCGTCCTGATATAGTGAACACTGAAGCTTTCTTT. Translating it yields CASSQRPDIVNTEAFF.